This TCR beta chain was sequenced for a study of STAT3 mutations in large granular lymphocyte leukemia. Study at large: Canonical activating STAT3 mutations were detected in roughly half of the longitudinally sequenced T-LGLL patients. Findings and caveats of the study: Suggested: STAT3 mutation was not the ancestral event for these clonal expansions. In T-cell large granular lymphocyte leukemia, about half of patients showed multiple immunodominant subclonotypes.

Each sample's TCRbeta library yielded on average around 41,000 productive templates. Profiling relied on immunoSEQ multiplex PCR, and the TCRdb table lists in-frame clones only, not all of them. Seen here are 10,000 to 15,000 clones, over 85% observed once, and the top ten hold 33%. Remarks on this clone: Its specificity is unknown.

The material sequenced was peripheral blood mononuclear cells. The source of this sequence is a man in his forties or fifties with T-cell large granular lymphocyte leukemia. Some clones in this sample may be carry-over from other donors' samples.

CDR3: CASSLQGVEGYTF. The CDR3 DNA is TGTGCCAGCAGTTTACAGGGTGTCGAGGGCTACACCTTC. The rearrangement links TRBV27 to TRBJ1-2; possibly TRBD1 for D (5 bases). Germline V CDR1 and CDR2: MNHEY, SMNVEV (reference sequence). V dropped 2 bases and J dropped 8 bases, with 12 bases sitting between them. This CDR3 is 13 amino acids long.